This is a list of T cell receptor beta chains from one sample in a study of vaccination and CD4 T cells after COVID-19. These receptors have no known antigen. From the PCR reads, TCRdb called clonotypes with MiXCR, one entry per CDR3 protein. Here the sample spans 13,000 to 15,000 distinct CDR3 sequences, 40% to 65% being singletons. The sequenced sample was CD4+ T cells from blood, cultured in vitro. The origin of the receptors is a human donor who had recovered from COVID-19. The CDR3 runs from the conserved cysteine through the conserved F or W. Fields, in order: J gene, D gene, clone size, V gene, CDR3 DNA, CDR3 protein. A D gene is named only where the DNA matches it firmly. The size entry is marked missing in some rows and otherwise reads once, few, many or a size class.

TRBJ2-7 | TRBD2 | . | TRBV15 | TGTGCCACCAGGGATGGGGGGGTCGGGCTCTCCTACGAGCAGTACTTC | CATRDGGVGLSYEQYF
TRBJ1-2 | . | . | TRBV6-2/TRBV6-3 | TGTGCCAGCAGCCCCCGACAGACCAACTATGGCTACACCTTC | CASSPRQTNYGYTF
TRBJ2-2 | TRBD1 | . | TRBV10-1 | TGCGCCAGCGCCCCGGACAGGACCACCGGGGAGCTGTTTTTT | CASAPDRTTGELFF
TRBJ2-5 | TRBD2 | . | TRBV4-1 | TGCGCCAGCAGCCGAGCTACTAGCGGGAATAAAGAGACCCAGTACTTC | CASSRATSGNKETQYF
TRBJ2-3 | TRBD2 | . | TRBV6-1 | TGTGCCAGCAGTATGGGACTAGCGGGAGGTAAAAATACGCAGTATTTT | CASSMGLAGGKNTQYF
TRBJ1-6 | . | . | TRBV12-3/TRBV12-4 | TGTGCCAGCAGTTCCGGACTGTTTAATTCACCCCTCCACTTT | CASSSGLFNSPLHF
TRBJ2-5 | . | . | TRBV27 | TGTGCCAGCAGTTTATCAGGGGCAGGAGAGACCCAGTACTTC | CASSLSGAGETQYF
TRBJ2-6 | . | . | TRBV2 | TGTGCCAGCAGGGACAAATCTGGGGCCAACGTCCTGACTTTC | CASRDKSGANVLTF
TRBJ2-7 | TRBD2 | . | TRBV20-1 | TGCAGTGCTAGCCCCAGCGGGAGGGACCGAACCACCTACGAGCAGTACTTC | CSASPSGRDRTTYEQYF
TRBJ2-1 | . | . | TRBV15 | TGTGCCACCAGCAAAAACGATTGGCGGGACGGGGACAATGAGCAGTTCTTC | CATSKNDWRDGDNEQFF
TRBJ2-3 | TRBD2 | . | TRBV11-2 | TGTGCCAGCAGCCCCGGGACTAGGTCCCCCCGAGATACGCAGTATTTT | CASSPGTRSPRDTQYF
TRBJ2-3 | TRBD2 | few | TRBV7-3 | TGTGCCAGCAGAGCGGGATTGGGATATACGCAGTATTTT | CASRAGLGYTQYF
TRBJ1-6 | . | few | TRBV7-6 | TGTGCCAGCAGCTTAGGGAGCGCGGGGTCTCATAATTCACCCCTCCACTTT | CASSLGSAGSHNSPLHF
TRBJ1-2 | . | few | TRBV12-3/TRBV12-4 | TGTGCCAGCAGTTTAAGACGGGGTCAATATGGCTACACCTTC | CASSLRRGQYGYTF
TRBJ2-1 | TRBD2 | . | TRBV28 | TGTGCCAGCAGCCTCAGGGGGACTAGCGCAAGCGAGCAGTTCTTC | CASSLRGTSASEQFF
TRBJ2-5 | . | . | TRBV5-1 | TGCGCCAGCAGCTTGGCTGTACAGGGAGTAGGGGAGACCCAGTACTTC | CASSLAVQGVGETQYF
TRBJ1-2 | TRBD1 | . | TRBV5-4 | TGTGCCAGCAGCTCGGCCGGGACAGGGTATGGCTACACCTTC | CASSSAGTGYGYTF
TRBJ2-1 | TRBD2 | few | TRBV6-5 | TGTGCCAGCAGTTATGCGGGAGGGCCTTACAATGAGCAGTTCTTC | CASSYAGGPYNEQFF
TRBJ1-1 | . | few | TRBV20-1 | TGCAGTGCTAGTTTTGGACAGTCGAACACTGAAGCTTTCTTT | CSASFGQSNTEAFF
TRBJ2-3 | TRBD2 | once | TRBV20-1 | TGCAGTGCTAGAACTAGCGGGGCCCCGAACACAGATACGCAGTATTTT | CSARTSGAPNTDTQYF
TRBJ1-2 | . | few | TRBV20-1 | TGCAGTGCGAGGGGCTTAGTTTTTGGCTACACCTTC | CSARGLVFGYTF
TRBJ2-3 | . | . | TRBV7-2 | TGTGCCAGCAGCTTAGGAGCCAGGGGTAGCGGAACAGATACGCAGTATTTT | CASSLGARGSGTDTQYF
TRBJ2-2 | . | once | TRBV6-2/TRBV6-3 | TGTGCCAGCAGTTACCCCCGAGGCGGGCTCGACACCGGGGAGCTGTTTTTT | CASSYPRGGLDTGELFF
TRBJ1-1 | TRBD1 | . | TRBV6-1 | TGTGCCAGCAGTCCCCGGACAGGGGGAATGAACACTGAAGCTTTCTTT | CASSPRTGGMNTEAFF
TRBJ2-5 | . | . | TRBV30 | TGTGCCTGGGGGGCAGAGGCCCAAGAGACCCAGTACTTC | CAWGAEAQETQYF
TRBJ1-6 | TRBD1 | once | TRBV2 | TGTGCCAGCAGCGCGCCGGGACAGGGGACCTCACCCCTCCACTTT | CASSAPGQGTSPLHF
TRBJ2-7 | . | . | TRBV28 | TGTGCCAGCAGTTTTTCTTTAGCGGCGTTCTCCTACGAGCAGTACTTC | CASSFSLAAFSYEQYF
TRBJ1-5 | . | . | TRBV30 | TGTGCCTGGAGCCTTCAGGGGAATCAGCCCCAGCATTTT | CAWSLQGNQPQHF
TRBJ1-2 | TRBD1 | large | TRBV6-1 | TGTGCCAGCAGGACAGGGGGCGCGGGGGGCTACACCTTC | CASRTGGAGGYTF
TRBJ2-3 | . | . | TRBV7-8 | TGTGCCAGCAGCTTAGAGAGTGGCGGACCGACAGATACGCAGTATTTT | CASSLESGGPTDTQYF
TRBJ1-2 | TRBD1 | . | TRBV19 | TGTGCCAGTCGGGACAGGGTTGGGGATGGCTACACCTTC | CASRDRVGDGYTF
TRBJ2-6 | . | . | TRBV15 | TGTGCCACCAGCAGAGATCAGACAGGAAGATACTCTGGGGCCAACGTCCTGACTTTC | CATSRDQTGRYSGANVLTF
TRBJ1-3 | . | . | TRBV28 | TGTGCCAGCAGTTTACCAAGGGCCAACTCTGGAAACACCATATATTTT | CASSLPRANSGNTIYF
TRBJ2-5 | . | . | TRBV2 | TGTGCCAGCAGACCAGGGGTCCAAGAGACCCAGTACTTC | CASRPGVQETQYF
TRBJ2-1 | . | . | TRBV7-2 | TGTGCCAGCAGCTCCCCCCGAAACCGGGCCCTTAAGTTCTTC | CASSSPRNRALKFF
TRBJ2-1 | TRBD1 | . | TRBV6-1 | TGTGCCAGCAGTCCTGGGACAGGGGACAATGAGCAGTTCTTC | CASSPGTGDNEQFF
TRBJ2-7 | . | . | TRBV6-1 | TGTGCCAGCAGTGCGGAACAACTACCTACGGAGCAGTACTTC | CASSAEQLPTEQYF
TRBJ2-7 | . | few | TRBV7-2 | TGTGCCAGCAGCTCGTCCGGAGGGCCTTACGAGCAGTACTTC | CASSSSGGPYEQYF
TRBJ1-5 | TRBD1 | few | TRBV7-9 | TGTGCCAGCAGCCTGACGTGGGACAGTAACAATCAGCCCCAGCATTTT | CASSLTWDSNNQPQHF
TRBJ2-7 | TRBD2 | . | TRBV6-1 | TGTGCCAGCAGCTCCAAGACTAGCGGGAGCTTCCACGAGCAGTACTTC | CASSSKTSGSFHEQYF
TRBJ1-5 | TRBD1 | . | TRBV28 | TGTGCCAGCAGCCAAAACAACAGGGGGCCCTATCAGCCCCAGCATTTT | CASSQNNRGPYQPQHF
TRBJ2-1 | . | . | TRBV2 | TGTGCCAGCAGTGCAGACATTGGAGAGCAGTTCTTC | CASSADIGEQFF
TRBJ2-5 | TRBD2 | . | TRBV7-2 | TGTGCCAGCAGCTCCCAAGCGGGAGGCGGAGAGACCCAGTACTTC | CASSSQAGGGETQYF
TRBJ2-5 | TRBD2 | . | TRBV7-7 | TGTGCTAGCAGCCTCTCTTTAGCGGGAGGAGGAGAGACCCAGTACTTC | CASSLSLAGGGETQYF
TRBJ2-7 | TRBD2 | . | TRBV20-1 | TGCAGTGCTAGAGAAGAAACCGGGACTAGCGGGACCGCTGCTCCCTACGAGCAGTACTTC | CSAREETGTSGTAAPYEQYF
TRBJ2-4 | . | . | TRBV28 | TGTGCCAGCAGTCGAGGAGGGGCCGTAGCCAAAAACATTCAGTACTTC | CASSRGGAVAKNIQYF